This passage covers 18 T cell receptor beta chains from one sample sequenced in a study of shared clonotypes between healthy human individuals. Naivety among CD8 cells was defined by CD45RO negativity and positive CCR7 selection, thereby excluding terminally differentiated effector memory CD45RA+ cells. Profiled with immunoSEQ multiplex PCR; TCRdb holds only in-frame clones, not every one. The repertoire includes millions of clones, 85% to 95% of them detected once, and 0.85% to 1.3% sits in the top ten. Specimen: naive CD8+ T cells sorted from blood. The receptors shown here come from a young man in good health.

The chain carries TRBV9 and TRBJ2-3; tentative D call: TRBD2 (6 bases). CDR1 SGDLS and CDR2 YYNGEE come from the germline V gene. The CDR3 is 15 amino acids. Trimming left V 3 bases short and J 3 bases short, with 14 bases between. CDR3 loop: CASSAFGTPTDTQYF. The DNA of the CDR3 is TGTGCCAGCAGCGCCTTCGGGACTCCTACAGATACGCAGTATTTT.

V is TRBV7-9 and J is TRBJ2-2, with D unclear. CDR3 size: 15 residues. CDR1 is SEHNR, CDR2 FQNEAQ, per germline (reference sequence). V was pared by 2 bases and J by 0 bases, with 7 bases between. CDR3 protein: CASSLQVSNTGELFF. CDR3 DNA sequence: TGTGCCAGCAGCTTACAGGTTTCGAACACCGGGGAGCTGTTTTTT.

This sequence joins TRBV18 and TRBJ2-1; the D is unclear. This CDR3 is built from 12 residues. Germline lookup yields CDR1 KGHSH and CDR2 LQKENI. The V and J ends lost 2 bases and 9 bases respectively, with 8 bases between them. The CDR3 DNA reads TGTGCCAGCTCACCAAGGGAAATTGAGCAGTTCTTC. Translation: CASSPREIEQFF.

The V gene is TRBV19, the J gene TRBJ1-1; perhaps TRBD1 as D (5 bases). Germline values: CDR1 LNHDA, CDR2 SQIVND (reference sequence). This CDR3 is built from 15 residues. Between the trimmed V and J ends, which lost 3 bases and 0 bases, there was a span of 11 bases. The CDR3 protein is CASSILEGLNTEAFF. In nucleotides, the CDR3 is TGTGCCAGTAGTATTCTGGAGGGGCTGAACACTGAAGCTTTCTTT.

V is TRBV7-9 and J is TRBJ1-2; a possible D gene is TRBD1 (6 bases). The CDR3 sequence is 14 residues long. The V end was cut by 1 base, the J end by 3 bases, with 9 bases between. Germline values: CDR1 SEHNR, CDR2 FQNEAQ (reference sequence). CDR3: CASSLVGGYYGYTF. CDR3 bases: TGTGCCAGCAGCTTAGTAGGGGGGTACTATGGCTACACCTTC.

J is TRBJ2-2 and V is TRBV7-9, with D perhaps TRBD2 (7 bases). The V gene lost 5 bases and the J gene lost 1 base, with 17 bases spanning the gap. Germline CDR1 and CDR2: SEHNR and FQNEAQ (reference sequence). This CDR3 contains 17 residues. In nucleotides, the CDR3 is TGTGCCAGCAGCCCAAGTCGGGGGGCGAAGAACACCGGGGAGCTGTTTTTT. Amino acid sequence: CASSPSRGAKNTGELFF.

The rearrangement joins TRBV10-3 to TRBJ1-1; the match to TRBD1 covers 7 bases. V shed 11 bases and J 3 bases; nucleotides not matched to a gene: 9. Germline assignment: CDR1 ENHRY and CDR2 SYGVKD. The CDR3 extends over 13 amino acids. CDR3 amino acids: CAVTRDSYTEAFF. Written as DNA, the CDR3 is TGTGCCGTAACCCGGGACAGCTACACTGAAGCTTTCTTT.

With respect to this clone: Other DNA sequences in the same sample also yield this CDR3. The rearrangement joins TRBV6-5 to TRBJ1-2, with D possibly being TRBD1 (5 bases). The V end lost 0 bases, the J end lost 3 bases, and 8 bases lay between the germline ends. CDR3 length: 14 amino acids. Germline CDR1 reads MNHEY; CDR2 reads SVGAGI. CDR3 protein: CASSYSGEDYGYTF. CDR3 DNA: TGTGCCAGCAGTTACTCGGGGGAGGACTATGGCTACACCTTC.

The rearrangement joins TRBV4-3 to TRBJ2-1; 9 positions match TRBD2. Trimming at V came to 3 bases and at J to 4 bases, leaving 10 bases not matched to a gene. The germline V gene encodes CDR1 LGHNA and CDR2 YSLEER. The CDR3 is 17 residues long. CDR3 sequence (DNA): TGCGCCAGCAGCCAGGGCGCCGGGCGGGAGGGATACAATGAGCAGTTCTTC. Residues: CASSQGAGREGYNEQFF.

This chain links TRBV7-9 with TRBJ1-3; D gene ambiguous. V lost 1 base and J 2 bases, leaving 15 bases between the germline ends. This CDR3 is built from 17 residues. Germline V gene lookup returns CDR1 SEHNR and CDR2 FQNEAQ (reference sequence). CDR3 DNA: TGTGCCAGCAGCTTAGGATCCGGGAGTTCAGCTGGAAACACCATATATTTT. It is translated as CASSLGSGSSAGNTIYF.

This chain links TRBV4-1 with TRBJ1-1, with TRBD1 identical over 9 bases. V was pared by 3 bases and J by 4 bases, with 3 bases of the junction left unmatched. Germline loops: CDR1 MGHRA, CDR2 YSYEKL. The CDR3 is 14 residues long. This CDR3 is CASSQIQGATEAFF. The CDR3 DNA is TGCGCCAGCAGCCAGATACAGGGGGCCACTGAAGCTTTCTTT.

This chain connects TRBV10-2 to TRBJ1-1; possible D gene TRBD1, 5 bases. V lost 5 bases to trimming and J lost 0 bases, with 16 bases between them. Looked up from germline, CDR1 is WSHSY and CDR2 is SAAADI. The CDR3 is 16 amino acids. The CDR3 protein is CASSQGGEGLNTEAFF. The DNA for the CDR3 is TGCGCCAGCAGTCAAGGAGGGGAAGGGCTGAACACTGAAGCTTTCTTT.

This clone was picked up a small number of times. The chain is built from TRBV10-3 and TRBJ1-6; D possibly corresponds to TRBD1 (6 bases). Trimming cost V 5 bases and J 9 bases, with 20 bases left between them. The CDR3 has 16 amino acids. CDR1 is ENHRY and CDR2 is SYGVKD in the germline V gene. The CDR3 DNA follows: TGTGCCATCAGTTTGGACAGCCCAAGGAACGGTTCACCCCTCCACTTT. Its protein product is CAISLDSPRNGSPLHF.

The rearrangement joins TRBV27 to TRBJ1-1; D gene unclear. Trimming left V 5 bases short and J 7 bases short, with 14 bases between. The CDR3 has 13 amino acids. Germline loops: CDR1 MNHEY, CDR2 SMNVEV (reference sequence). The CDR3 DNA follows: TGTGCCAGCAGTGATTATTCCAGAATTGAAGCTTTCTTT. Its translation is CASSDYSRIEAFF.

The chain combines TRBV4-1 with TRBJ2-3, with unresolved D. Trimming removed 0 bases at V and 1 base at J, with 2 bases between. The germline CDR1 and CDR2 sequences are MGHRA and YSYEKL. The CDR3 contains 13 residues. In DNA form, the CDR3 reads TGCGCCAGCAGCCAAGACGGCACAGATACGCAGTATTTT. Translating it yields CASSQDGTDTQYF.

This chain joins TRBV5-8 and TRBJ1-5; 7 bases fit TRBD1. CDR3 length equals 17 residues. The germline CDR1 and CDR2 sequences are SGHTS and YDEGEE. V shed 3 bases and J 4 bases; nucleotides not matched to a gene: 13. The CDR3 spells CASSSKTGRRGNQPQHF. DNA for the CDR3: TGTGCCAGCAGCTCCAAGACAGGGAGGAGAGGAAATCAGCCCCAGCATTTT.

The V and J genes are TRBV6-5 and TRBJ2-1; a weak D match, TRBD2 (6 bases). This CDR3 is built from 14 residues. Germline V gene lookup returns CDR1 MNHEY and CDR2 SVGAGI. The V end lost 5 bases, the J end lost 4 bases, and 12 bases lay between the germline ends. The CDR3: CASSQTGTYNEQFF. The CDR3 DNA reads as TGTGCCAGCAGTCAAACCGGGACTTACAATGAGCAGTTCTTC.

The gene calls are TRBV5-4 and TRBJ1-1; TRBD1 aligns across 7 bases. This CDR3 is built from 13 residues. The ends lost 4 bases at V and 4 bases at J; junction bases unmatched: 4. CDR1 and CDR2 from the germline V gene are SGHNT and YYREEE (reference sequence). CDR3 protein: CASSPTGVTEAFF. The CDR3 coding sequence is TGTGCCAGCAGCCCAACAGGGGTCACTGAAGCTTTCTTT.